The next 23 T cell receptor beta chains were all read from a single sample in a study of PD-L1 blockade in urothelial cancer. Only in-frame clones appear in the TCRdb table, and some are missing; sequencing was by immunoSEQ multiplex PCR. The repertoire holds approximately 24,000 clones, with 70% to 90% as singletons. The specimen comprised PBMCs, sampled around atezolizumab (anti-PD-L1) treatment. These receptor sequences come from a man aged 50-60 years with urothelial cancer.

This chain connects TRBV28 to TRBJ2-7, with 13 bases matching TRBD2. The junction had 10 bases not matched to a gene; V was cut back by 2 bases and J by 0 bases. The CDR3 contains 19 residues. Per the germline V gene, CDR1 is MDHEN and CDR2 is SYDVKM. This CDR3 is CASSLGLTSGRTSSYEQYF. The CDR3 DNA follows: TGTGCCAGCAGTTTAGGCCTGACTAGCGGGAGGACGAGCTCCTACGAGCAGTACTTC.

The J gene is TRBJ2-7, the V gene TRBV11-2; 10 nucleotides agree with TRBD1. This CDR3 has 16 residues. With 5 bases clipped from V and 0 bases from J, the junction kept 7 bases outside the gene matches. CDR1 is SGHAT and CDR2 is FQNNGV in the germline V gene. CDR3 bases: TGTGCCAGCAGCCACCGAGGACAGGGGGGCTCCTACGAGCAGTACTTC. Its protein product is CASSHRGQGGSYEQYF.

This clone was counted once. The CDR3 nucleotides are TGCAGCGTTGTGGTAGGGGTCAGCTATGGCTACACCTTC. Residues: CSVVVGVSYGYTF. The rearrangement joins TRBV29-1 to TRBJ1-2; D might be TRBD1 (5 bases). The V end was cut by 4 bases, the J end by 4 bases, with 13 bases between. The CDR3 totals 13 residues. Germline loops: CDR1 SQVTM, CDR2 ANQGSEA.

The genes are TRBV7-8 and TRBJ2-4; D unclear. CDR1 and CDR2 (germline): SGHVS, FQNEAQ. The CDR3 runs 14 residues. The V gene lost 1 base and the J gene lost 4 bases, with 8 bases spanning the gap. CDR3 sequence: CASSLEEIKNIQYF. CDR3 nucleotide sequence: TGTGCCAGCAGCTTAGAGGAGATAAAAAACATTCAGTACTTC.

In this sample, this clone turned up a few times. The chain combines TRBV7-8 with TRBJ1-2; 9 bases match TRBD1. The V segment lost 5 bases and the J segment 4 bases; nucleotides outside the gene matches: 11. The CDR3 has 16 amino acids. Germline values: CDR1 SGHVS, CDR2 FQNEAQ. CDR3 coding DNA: TGTGCCAGCAGCGCCGGGACAGGGCAACTAGTCTATGGCTACACCTTC. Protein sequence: CASSAGTGQLVYGYTF.

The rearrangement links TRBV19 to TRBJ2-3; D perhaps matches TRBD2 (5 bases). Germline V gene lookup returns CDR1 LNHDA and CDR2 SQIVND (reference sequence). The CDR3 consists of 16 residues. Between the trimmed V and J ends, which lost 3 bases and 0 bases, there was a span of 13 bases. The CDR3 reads CASSMVGGLSTDTQYF. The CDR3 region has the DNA TGTGCCAGTAGTATGGTCGGCGGGCTAAGCACAGATACGCAGTATTTT.

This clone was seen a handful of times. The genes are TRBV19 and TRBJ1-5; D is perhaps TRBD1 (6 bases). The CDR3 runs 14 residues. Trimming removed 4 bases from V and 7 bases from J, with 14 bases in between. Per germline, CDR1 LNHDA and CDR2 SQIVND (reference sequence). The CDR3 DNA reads TGTGCCAGTAGTACTGTCACAGGGAAACAGCCCCAGCATTTT. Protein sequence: CASSTVTGKQPQHF. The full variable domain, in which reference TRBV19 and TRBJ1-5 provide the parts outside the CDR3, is DGGITQSPKYLFRKEGQNVTLSCEQNLNHDAMYWYRQDPGQGLRLIYYSQIVNDFQKGDIAEGYSVSREKKESFPLTVTSAQKNPTAFYLCASSTVTGKQPQHFGDGTRLSIL.

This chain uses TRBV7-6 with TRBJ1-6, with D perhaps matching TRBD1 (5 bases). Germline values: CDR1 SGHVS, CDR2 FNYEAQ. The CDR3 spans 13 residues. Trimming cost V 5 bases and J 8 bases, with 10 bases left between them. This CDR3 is CASSAKTDSPLHF. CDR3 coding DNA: TGTGCCAGCAGCGCAAAGACAGATTCACCCCTCCACTTT. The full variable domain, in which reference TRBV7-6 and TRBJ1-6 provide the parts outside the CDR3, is GAGVSQSPRYKVTKRGQDVALRCDPISGHVSLYWYRQALGQGPEFLTYFNYEAQQDKSGLPNDRFSAERPEGSISTLTIQRTEQRDSAMYRCASSAKTDSPLHFGNGTRLTVT.

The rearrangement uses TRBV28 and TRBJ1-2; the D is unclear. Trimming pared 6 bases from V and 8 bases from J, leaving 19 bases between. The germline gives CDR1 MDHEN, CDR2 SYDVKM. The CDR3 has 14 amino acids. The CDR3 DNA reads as TGTGCCAGCAGCTACGATAAAAAAGTCCGAGGCTACACCTTC. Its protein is CASSYDKKVRGYTF.

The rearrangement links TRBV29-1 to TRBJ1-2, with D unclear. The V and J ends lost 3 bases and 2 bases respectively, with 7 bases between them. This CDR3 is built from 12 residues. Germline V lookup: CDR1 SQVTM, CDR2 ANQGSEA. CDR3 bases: TGCAGCGTTGAGGGCAGGAACTATGGCTACACCTTC. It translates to CSVEGRNYGYTF.

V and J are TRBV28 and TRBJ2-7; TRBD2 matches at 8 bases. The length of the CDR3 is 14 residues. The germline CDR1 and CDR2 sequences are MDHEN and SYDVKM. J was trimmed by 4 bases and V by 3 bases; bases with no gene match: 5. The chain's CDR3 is CASSLREVGYEQYF. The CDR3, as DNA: TGTGCCAGCAGTTTGCGGGAGGTCGGGTACGAGCAGTACTTC. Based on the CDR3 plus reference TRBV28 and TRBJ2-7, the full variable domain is DVKVTQSSRYLVKRTGEKVFLECVQDMDHENMFWYRQDPGLGLRLIYFSYDVKMKEKGDIPEGYSVSREKKERFSLILESASTNQTSMYLCASSLREVGYEQYFGPGTRLTVT.

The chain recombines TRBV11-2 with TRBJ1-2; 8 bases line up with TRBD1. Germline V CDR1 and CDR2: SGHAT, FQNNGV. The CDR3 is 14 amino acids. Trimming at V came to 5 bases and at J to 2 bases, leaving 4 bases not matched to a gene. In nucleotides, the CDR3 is TGTGCCAGCAGCGCTTACAGGGGGAACTATGGCTACACCTTC. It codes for CASSAYRGNYGYTF.

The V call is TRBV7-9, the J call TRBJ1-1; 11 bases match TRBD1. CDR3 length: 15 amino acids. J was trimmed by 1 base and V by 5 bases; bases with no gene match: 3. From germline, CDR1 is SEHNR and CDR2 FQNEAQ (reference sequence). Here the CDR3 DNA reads TGTGCCAGCAGCCCGGGGACAGGGGGGAACACTGAAGCTTTCTTT. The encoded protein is CASSPGTGGNTEAFF.

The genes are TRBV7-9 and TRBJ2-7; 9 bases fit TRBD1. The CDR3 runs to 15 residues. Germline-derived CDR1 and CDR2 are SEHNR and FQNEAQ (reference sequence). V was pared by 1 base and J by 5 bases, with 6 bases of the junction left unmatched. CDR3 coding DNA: TGTGCCAGCAGCTTAGGGAGGACAGGGGACAACGAGCAGTACTTC. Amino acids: CASSLGRTGDNEQYF.

In DNA, the CDR3 is TGTGCCAGAAGCTTCCCTCCGGGTACCCCTGAAGCTTTCTTT. Encoded protein: CARSFPPGTPEAFF. The chain uses TRBV5-3 and TRBJ1-1; D ambiguous. TRBV5-3 is an open reading frame, and its role is uncertain. V gave up 2 bases and J gave up 6 bases, with 14 bases separating them. The CDR3 extends over 14 amino acids.

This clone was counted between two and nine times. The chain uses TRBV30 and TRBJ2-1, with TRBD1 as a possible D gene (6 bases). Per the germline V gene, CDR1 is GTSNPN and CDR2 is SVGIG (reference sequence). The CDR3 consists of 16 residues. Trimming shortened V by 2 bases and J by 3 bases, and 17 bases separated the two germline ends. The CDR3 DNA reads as TGTGCCTGGAGTCTAGGGGGATCCACCTTCTACAATGAGCAGTTCTTC. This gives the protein CAWSLGGSTFYNEQFF. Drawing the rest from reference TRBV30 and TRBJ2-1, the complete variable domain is SQTIHQWPATLVQPVGSPLSLECTVEGTSNPNLYWYRQAAGRGLQLLFYSVGIGQISSEVPQNLSASRPQDRQFILSSKKLLLSDSGFYLCAWSLGGSTFYNEQFFGPGTRLTVL.

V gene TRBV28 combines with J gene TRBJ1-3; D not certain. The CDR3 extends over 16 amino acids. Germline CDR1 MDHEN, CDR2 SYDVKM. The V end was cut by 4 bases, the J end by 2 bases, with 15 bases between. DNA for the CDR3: TGTGCCAGCAGTTCGCAGAACGTCCCCCCTGGAAACACCATATATTTT. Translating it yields CASSSQNVPPGNTIYF.

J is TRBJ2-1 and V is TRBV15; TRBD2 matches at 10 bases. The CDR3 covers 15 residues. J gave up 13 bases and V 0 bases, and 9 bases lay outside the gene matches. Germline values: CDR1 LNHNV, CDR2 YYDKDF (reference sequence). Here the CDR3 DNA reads TGTGCCACCAGCAGAGATTCAGGCCTAGCGGGAGACCAGTTCTTC. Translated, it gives CATSRDSGLAGDQFF.

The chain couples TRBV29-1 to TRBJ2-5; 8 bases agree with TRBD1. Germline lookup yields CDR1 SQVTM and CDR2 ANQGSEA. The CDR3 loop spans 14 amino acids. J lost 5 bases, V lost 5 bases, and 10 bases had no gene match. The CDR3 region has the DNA TGCAGCGTTATGACAGGGGCATTTCGGGAGACCCAGTACTTC. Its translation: CSVMTGAFRETQYF.

The CDR3 spells CASSQDSYSTDTQYF. The CDR3, as DNA: TGCGCCAGCAGCCAGGACAGCTATAGCACAGATACGCAGTATTTT. V and J are TRBV5-1 and TRBJ2-3; D might be TRBD1 (6 bases). The CDR3 extends over 15 amino acids. Germline CDR1 and CDR2: SGHRS and YFSETQ. The V end was cut by 4 bases, the J end by 0 bases, with 12 bases between.

CDR3 region: CASTNRGGGYTF. CDR3 bases: TGTGCCAGCACCAACAGGGGCGGGGGCTACACCTTC. This rearrangement joins TRBV11-2 to TRBJ1-2; 7 nucleotides match TRBD1. This CDR3 is built from 12 residues. Germline trimming cut 7 bases from V and 8 bases from J; bases unmatched to any gene: 7. The germline V gene has CDR1 SGHAT and CDR2 FQNNGV.

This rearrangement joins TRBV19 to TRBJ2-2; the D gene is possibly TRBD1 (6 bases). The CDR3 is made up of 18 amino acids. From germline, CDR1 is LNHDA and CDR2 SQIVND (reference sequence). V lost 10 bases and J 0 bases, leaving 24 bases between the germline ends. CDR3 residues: CATSTGRRRVANTGELFF. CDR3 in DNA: TGTGCCACCTCGACAGGCAGGAGGCGGGTCGCGAACACCGGGGAGCTGTTTTTT.

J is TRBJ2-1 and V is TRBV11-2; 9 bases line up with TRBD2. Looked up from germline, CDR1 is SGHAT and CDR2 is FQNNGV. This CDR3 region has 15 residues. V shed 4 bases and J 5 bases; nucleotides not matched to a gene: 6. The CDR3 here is CASSYGLAKDNEQFF. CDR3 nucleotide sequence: TGTGCCAGCAGCTACGGACTAGCGAAAGACAATGAGCAGTTCTTC.